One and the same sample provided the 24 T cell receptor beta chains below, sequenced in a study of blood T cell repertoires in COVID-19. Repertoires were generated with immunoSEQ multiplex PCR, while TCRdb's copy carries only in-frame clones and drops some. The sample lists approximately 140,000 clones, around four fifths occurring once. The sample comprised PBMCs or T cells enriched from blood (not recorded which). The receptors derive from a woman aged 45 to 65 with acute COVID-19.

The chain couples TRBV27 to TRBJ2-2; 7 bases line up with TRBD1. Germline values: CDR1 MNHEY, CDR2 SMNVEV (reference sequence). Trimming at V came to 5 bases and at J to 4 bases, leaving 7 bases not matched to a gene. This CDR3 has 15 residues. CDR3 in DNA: TGTGCCAGCAGTACCGGGACAGAGGGCACCGGGGAGCTGTTTTTT. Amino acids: CASSTGTEGTGELFF.

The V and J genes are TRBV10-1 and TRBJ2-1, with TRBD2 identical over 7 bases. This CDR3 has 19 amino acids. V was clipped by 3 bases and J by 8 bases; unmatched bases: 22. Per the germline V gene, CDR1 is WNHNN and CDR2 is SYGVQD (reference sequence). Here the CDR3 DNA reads TGCGCCAGCAGTGAAGGGTCCTGTGTTAGTGGGAGGGTCAGGGATGAGCAGTTCTTC. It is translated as CASSEGSCVSGRVRDEQFF.

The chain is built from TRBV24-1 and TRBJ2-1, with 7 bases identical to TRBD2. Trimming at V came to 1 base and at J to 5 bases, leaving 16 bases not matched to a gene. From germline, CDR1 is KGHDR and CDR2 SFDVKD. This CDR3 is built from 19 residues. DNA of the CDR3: TGTGCCACCAGTGATTTACCTCCTAGCGGAAAACCGATCGACAATGAGCAGTTCTTC. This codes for CATSDLPPSGKPIDNEQFF.

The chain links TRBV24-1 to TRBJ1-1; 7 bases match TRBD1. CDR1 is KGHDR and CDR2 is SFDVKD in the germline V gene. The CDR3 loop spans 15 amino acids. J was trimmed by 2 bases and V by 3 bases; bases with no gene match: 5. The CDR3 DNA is TGTGCCACCAGTGATCCCGACAGGGTAAACACTGAAGCTTTCTTT. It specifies CATSDPDRVNTEAFF.

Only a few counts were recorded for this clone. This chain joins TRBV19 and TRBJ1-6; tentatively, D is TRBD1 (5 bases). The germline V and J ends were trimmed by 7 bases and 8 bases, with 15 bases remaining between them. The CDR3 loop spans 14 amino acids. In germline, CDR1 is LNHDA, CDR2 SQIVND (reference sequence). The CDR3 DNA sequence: TGTGCCAGTACCCTCCGGCCGGGGGATTCACCCCTCCACTTT. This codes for CASTLRPGDSPLHF.

In DNA form, the CDR3 reads TGTGCCAGCAGTTACTCAACCGGACAGGGAAAACTCTTCTTC. Its translation: CASSYSTGQGKLFF. The chain combines TRBV6-5 with TRBJ2-1; 8 nucleotides align to TRBD1. There are 14 residues in the CDR3. V dropped 0 bases and J dropped 16; count of bases not matched to a gene: 11. Germline values: CDR1 MNHEY, CDR2 SVGAGI.

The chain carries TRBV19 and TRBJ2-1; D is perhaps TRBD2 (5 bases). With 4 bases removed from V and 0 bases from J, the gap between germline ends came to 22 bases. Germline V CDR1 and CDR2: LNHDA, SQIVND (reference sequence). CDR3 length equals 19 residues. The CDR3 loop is CASSRPGPSIGGSYNEQFF. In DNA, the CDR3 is TGTGCCAGTAGTAGGCCCGGACCCTCTATCGGAGGCTCCTACAATGAGCAGTTCTTC.

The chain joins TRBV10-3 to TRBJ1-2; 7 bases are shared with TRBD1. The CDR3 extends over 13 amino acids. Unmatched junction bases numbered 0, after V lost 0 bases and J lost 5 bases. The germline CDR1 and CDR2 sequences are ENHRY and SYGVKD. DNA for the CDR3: TGTGCCATCAGTGAGTCGACAGGGTATGGCTACACCTTC. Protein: CAISESTGYGYTF.

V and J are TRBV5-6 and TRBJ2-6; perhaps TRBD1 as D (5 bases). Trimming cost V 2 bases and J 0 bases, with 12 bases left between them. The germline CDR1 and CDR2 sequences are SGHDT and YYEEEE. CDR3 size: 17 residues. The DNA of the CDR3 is TGTGCCAGCAGCTTAGGACACTTGAGCTCTGGGGCCAACGTCCTGACTTTC. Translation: CASSLGHLSSGANVLTF.

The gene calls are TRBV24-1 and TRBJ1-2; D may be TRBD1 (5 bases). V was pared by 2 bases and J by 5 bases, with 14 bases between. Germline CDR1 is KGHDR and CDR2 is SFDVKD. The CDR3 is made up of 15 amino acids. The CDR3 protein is CATSDSFGGEYGYTF. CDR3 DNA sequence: TGTGCCACCAGTGATTCGTTTGGGGGGGAGTATGGCTACACCTTC.

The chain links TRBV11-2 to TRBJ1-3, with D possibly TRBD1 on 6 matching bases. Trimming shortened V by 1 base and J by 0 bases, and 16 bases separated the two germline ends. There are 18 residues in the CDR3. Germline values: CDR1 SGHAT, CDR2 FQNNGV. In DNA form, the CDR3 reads TGTGCCAGCAGCTTAGGTCGTGGTGGGACACCCTCTGGAAACACCATATATTTT. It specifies CASSLGRGGTPSGNTIYF. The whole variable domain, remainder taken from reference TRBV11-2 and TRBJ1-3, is EAGVAQSPRYKIIEKRQSVAFWCNPISGHATLYWYQQILGQGPKLLIQFQNNGVVDDSQLPKDRFSAERLKGVDSTLKIQPAKLEDSAVYLCASSLGRGGTPSGNTIYFGEGSWLTVV.

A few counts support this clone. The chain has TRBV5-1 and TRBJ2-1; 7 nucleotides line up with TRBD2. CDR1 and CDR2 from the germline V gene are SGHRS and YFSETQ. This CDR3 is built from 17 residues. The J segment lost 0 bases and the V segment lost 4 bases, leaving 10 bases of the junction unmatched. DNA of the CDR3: TGCGCCAGCAGCCCCCATAGCGGGTCGCCCTCCTACAATGAGCAGTTCTTC. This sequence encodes CASSPHSGSPSYNEQFF.

The DNA for the CDR3 is TGTGCCAGCAGTGAAGGCGGTGAGTCCTACGAGCAGTACTTC. This gives the protein CASSEGGESYEQYF. The chain uses TRBV6-1 and TRBJ2-7; D not resolved. Trimming pared 1 base from V and 1 base from J, leaving 8 bases between. The germline CDR1 and CDR2 sequences are MNHNS and SASEGT. The CDR3 runs to 14 residues.

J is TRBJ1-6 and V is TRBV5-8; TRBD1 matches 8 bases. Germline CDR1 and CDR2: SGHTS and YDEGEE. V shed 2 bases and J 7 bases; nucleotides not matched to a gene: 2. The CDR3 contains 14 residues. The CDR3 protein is CASSFGDRNSPLHF. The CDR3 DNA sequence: TGTGCCAGCAGCTTCGGGGACAGGAATTCACCCCTCCACTTT.

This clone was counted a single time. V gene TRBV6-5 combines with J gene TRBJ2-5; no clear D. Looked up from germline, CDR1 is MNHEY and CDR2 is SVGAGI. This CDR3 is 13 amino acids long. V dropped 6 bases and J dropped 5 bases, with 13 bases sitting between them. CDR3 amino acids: CASSLTESETQYF. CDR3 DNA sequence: TGTGCCAGCAGCCTAACAGAGTCCGAGACCCAGTACTTC.

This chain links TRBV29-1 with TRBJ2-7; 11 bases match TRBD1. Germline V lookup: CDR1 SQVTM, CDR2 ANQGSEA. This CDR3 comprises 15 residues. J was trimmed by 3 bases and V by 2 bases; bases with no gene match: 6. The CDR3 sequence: CSVETRDRGNYEQYF. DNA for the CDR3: TGCAGCGTTGAAACTCGGGACAGGGGGAACTACGAGCAGTACTTC.

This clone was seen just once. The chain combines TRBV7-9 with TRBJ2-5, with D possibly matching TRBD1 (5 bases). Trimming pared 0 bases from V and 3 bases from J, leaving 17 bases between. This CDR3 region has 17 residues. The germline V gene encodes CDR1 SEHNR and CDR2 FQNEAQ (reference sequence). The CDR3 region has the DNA TGTGCCAGCAGCTTAGCGTTATCAGGGTTTGTGGAAGAGACCCAGTACTTC. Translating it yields CASSLALSGFVEETQYF.

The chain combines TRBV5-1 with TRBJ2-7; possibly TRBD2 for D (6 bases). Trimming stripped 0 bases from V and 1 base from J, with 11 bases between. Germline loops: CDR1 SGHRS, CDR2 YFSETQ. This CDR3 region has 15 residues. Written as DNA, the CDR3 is TGCGCCAGCAGCTTGGCCGGGACTTATTCCTACGAGCAGTACTTC. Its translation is CASSLAGTYSYEQYF.

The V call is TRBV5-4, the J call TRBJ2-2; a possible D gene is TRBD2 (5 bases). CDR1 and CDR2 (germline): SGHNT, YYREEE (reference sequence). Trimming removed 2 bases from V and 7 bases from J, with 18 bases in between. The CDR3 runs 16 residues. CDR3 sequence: CASSLQLGLGDGELFF. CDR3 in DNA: TGTGCCAGCAGCTTACAACTAGGACTCGGGGACGGGGAGCTGTTTTTT. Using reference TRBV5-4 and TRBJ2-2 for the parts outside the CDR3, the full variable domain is ETGVTQSPTHLIKTRGQQVTLRCSSQSGHNTVSWYQQALGQGPQFIFQYYREEENGRGNFPPRFSGLQFPNYSSELNVNALELDDSALYLCASSLQLGLGDGELFFGEGSRLTVL.

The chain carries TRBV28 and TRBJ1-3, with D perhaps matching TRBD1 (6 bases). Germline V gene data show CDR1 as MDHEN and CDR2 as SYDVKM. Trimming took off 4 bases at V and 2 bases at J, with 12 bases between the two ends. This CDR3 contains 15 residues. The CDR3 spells CASSSDSSPGNTIYF. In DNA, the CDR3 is TGTGCCAGCAGTTCGGACAGCTCCCCTGGAAACACCATATATTTT.

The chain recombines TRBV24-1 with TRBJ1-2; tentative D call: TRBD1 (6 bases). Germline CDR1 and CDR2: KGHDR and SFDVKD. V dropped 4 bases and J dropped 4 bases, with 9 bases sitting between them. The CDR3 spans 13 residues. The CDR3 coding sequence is TGTGCCACCAGTGAAGACAGGTTCTATGGCTACACCTTC. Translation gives CATSEDRFYGYTF.

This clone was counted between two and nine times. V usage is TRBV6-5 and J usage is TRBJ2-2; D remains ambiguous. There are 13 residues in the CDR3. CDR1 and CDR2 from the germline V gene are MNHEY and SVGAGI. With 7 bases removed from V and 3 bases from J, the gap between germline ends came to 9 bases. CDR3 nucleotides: TGTGCCAGCACCTTAACGGACACCGGGGAGCTGTTTTTT. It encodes CASTLTDTGELFF.

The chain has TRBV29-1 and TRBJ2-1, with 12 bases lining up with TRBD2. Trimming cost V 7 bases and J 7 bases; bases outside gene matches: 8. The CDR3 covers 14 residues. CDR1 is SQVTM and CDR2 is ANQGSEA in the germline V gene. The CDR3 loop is CSAQTSGRGNEQFF. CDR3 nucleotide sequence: TGCAGCGCTCAGACTAGCGGGAGAGGTAATGAGCAGTTCTTC.

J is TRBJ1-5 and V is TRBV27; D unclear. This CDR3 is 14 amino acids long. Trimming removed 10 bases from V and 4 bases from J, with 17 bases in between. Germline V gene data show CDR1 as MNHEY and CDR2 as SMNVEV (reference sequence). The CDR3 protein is CATQSPGKNQPQHF. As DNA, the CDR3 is TGTGCCACGCAATCCCCCGGGAAAAATCAGCCCCAGCATTTT.